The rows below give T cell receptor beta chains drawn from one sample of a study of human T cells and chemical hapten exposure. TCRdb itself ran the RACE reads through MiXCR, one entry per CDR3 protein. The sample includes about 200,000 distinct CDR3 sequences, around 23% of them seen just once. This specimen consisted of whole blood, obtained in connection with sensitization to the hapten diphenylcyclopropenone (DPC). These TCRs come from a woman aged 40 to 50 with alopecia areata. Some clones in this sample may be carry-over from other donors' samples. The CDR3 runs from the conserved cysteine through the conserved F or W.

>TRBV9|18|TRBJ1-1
CASSASPWGGHLNTEAFF
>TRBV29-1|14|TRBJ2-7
CSVTGLAGNYEQYF
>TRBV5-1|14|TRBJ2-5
CASKEGGSQETQYF
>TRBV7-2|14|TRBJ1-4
CASSRQGLNEKLFF
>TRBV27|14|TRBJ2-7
CASRHRGKGYEQYF
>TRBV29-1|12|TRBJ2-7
CSVVSGSGEQYF
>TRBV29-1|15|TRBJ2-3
CSVETMFPNTDTQYF
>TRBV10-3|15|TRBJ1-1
CAISEGTGSHTEAFF
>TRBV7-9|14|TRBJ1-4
CASSVGTGNEKLFF
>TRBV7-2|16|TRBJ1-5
CASSLISRGSNQPQHF
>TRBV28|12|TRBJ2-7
CASSLRGLEQYF
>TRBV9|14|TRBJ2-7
CASSVGGLLREQYF
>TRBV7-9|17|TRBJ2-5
CASSPTALGARGETQYF
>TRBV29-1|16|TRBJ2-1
CSVGGPGLAGEIVEFF
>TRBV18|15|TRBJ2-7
CASSPPTGSSYEQYF
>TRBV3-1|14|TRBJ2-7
CASSQVGLAIEQYF
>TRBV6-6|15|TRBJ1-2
CASRATGRGADGYTF
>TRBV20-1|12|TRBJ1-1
CSSGQGHFEAFF
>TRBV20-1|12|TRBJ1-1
CSAGDPPTEAFF
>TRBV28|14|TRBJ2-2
CASSLPVNTGELFF
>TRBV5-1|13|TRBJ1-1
CATSTQGETEAFF
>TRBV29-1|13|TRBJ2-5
CSVEGQGKETQYF
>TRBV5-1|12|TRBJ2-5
CASSLAQETQYF
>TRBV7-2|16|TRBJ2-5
CASSLSSGGGQETQYF
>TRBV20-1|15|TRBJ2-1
CSASLAGGFYNEQFF
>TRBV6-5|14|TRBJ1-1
CASRYGTWNTEAFF
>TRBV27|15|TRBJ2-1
CASSLAGGRYNEQFF
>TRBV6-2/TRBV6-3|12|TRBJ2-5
CASSYVQETQYF
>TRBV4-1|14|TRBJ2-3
CASAQTGTTDTQYF
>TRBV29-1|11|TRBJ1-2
CSGRTEYGYTF
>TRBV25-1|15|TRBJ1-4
CASSSLFPGGEKLFF
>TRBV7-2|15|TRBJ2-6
CASSRTGSGANVLTF
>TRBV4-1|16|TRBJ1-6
CASSQEDGTFYSPLHF
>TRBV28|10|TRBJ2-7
CASGNYEQYF
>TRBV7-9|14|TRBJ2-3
CASSPNRYTDTQYF
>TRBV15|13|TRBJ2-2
CATSSPRTGELFF
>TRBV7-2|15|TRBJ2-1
CASSSPGQGYNEQFF
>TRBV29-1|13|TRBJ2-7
CSVGRGYDYEQYF
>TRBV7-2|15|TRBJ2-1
CASSLATTSFNEQFF
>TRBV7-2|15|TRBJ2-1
CASSLDGAPYNEQFF
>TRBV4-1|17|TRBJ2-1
CASSPSRGAGTYNEQFF
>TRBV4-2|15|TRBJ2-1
CASSQVTGSYNEQFF
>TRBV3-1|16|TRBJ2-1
CASSQTGLAKHNEQFF
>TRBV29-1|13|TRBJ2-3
CSVDRLWADTQYF
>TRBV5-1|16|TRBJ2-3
CASSLEGRAGADTQYF
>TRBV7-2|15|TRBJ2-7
CASSLAAGGPSKQYF
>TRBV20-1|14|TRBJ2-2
CSANRQGNTGELFF
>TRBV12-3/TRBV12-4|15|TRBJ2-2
CASSSLGQGGGELFF
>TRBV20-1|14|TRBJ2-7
CSARGQTGTYEQYF
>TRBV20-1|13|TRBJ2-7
CSASYPGTYEQYF
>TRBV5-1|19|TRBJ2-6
CASSPVALKGSSGANVLTF
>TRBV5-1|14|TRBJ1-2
CASSAVQGHYGYTF
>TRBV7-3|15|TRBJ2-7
CASSVASGASYEQYF
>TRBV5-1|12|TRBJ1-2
CASSSQGDGYTF
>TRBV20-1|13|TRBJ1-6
CSAIRDHNSPLHF
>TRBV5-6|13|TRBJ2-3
CASSSKGTDTQYF
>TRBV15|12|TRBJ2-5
CATSRVGETQYF
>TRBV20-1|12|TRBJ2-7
CSALDRDYEQYF